This T cell receptor (beta chain) originates from a study of shared clonotypes between healthy human individuals. Study-wide results and caveats: The sampled material consisted only of blood, and tissue repertoires are likely to differ. A handful of donors shared approximately 5% of their naive CD4 clonotypes.

On this clone: Its antigen is currently unknown.

It was across several immunoSEQ plates that each subset's genomic DNA was evenly split. The protocol was immunoSEQ multiplex PCR, while the TCRdb copy is restricted to in-frame clones and leaves out a portion. The sample has some 500,000 clones, 90% to 97% seen once. The germline V gene has CDR1 LNHDA and CDR2 SQIVND (reference sequence). V lost 10 bases, J lost 6 bases, and 20 bases stayed unmatched. CDR3 length equals 16 residues. Sequenced: naive CD4+ T cells sorted from blood. Subset given: CD45RA+ positively selected. This receptor was taken from a woman in her thirties in good health. V and J are TRBV19 and TRBJ1-2; 7 bases fit TRBD1. CDR3 coding DNA: TGTGCCACTTTGAAGGGGGCTCATGAGTTGGGAAATGGCTACACCTTC. This codes for CATLKGAHELGNGYTF.